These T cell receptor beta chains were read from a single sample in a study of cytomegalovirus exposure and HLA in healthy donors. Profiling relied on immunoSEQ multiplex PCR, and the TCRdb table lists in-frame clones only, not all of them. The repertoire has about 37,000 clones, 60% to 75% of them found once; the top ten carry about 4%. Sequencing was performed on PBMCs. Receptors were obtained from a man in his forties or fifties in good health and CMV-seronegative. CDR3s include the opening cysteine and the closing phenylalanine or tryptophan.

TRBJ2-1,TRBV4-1,CASSLRDSSYNEQFF
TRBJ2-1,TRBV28,CASSSPTSGGSHEQFF
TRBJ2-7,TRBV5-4,CASSSGSYEQYF
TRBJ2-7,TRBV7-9,CASSLEFSTSGGPGSEQYF
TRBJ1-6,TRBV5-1,CASSSRGNSPLHF
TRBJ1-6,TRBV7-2,CAAAGDTYNSPLHF
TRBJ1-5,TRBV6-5,CASRLNRDRNQPQHF
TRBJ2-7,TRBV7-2,CASSLWAGMDYEQYF
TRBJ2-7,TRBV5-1,CASSPAVGGGYEQYF
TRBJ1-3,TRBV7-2,CASSTDRTAGNTIYF
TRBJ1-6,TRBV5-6,CASSLKHDWNSPLHF
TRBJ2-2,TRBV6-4,CASSDSRGGVTGELFF
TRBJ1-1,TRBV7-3,CASSWGGNTEAFF
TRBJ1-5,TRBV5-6,CASSLGGSRVGQPQHF
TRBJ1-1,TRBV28,CASSFGRNTEAFF
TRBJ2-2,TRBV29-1,CSARTGGGSGELFF
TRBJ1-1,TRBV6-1,CASRGEVVTEAFF
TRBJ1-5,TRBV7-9,CASSAGTGHQPQHF
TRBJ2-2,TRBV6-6,CASSKDRRSNTGELFF
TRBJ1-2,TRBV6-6,CASSSTGDYGYTF
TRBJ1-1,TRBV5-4,CASSLAGVTEAFF
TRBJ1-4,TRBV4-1,CASSQPPRGLTSTNEKLFF
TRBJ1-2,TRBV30,CAYPDRDGYGYTF
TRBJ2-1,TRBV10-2,CASSLLNRGAHNEQFF
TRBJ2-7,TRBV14,CASSQEQRGTYEQYF
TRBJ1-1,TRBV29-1,CSVGTGAAFF
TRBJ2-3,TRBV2,CASKISGGSTDTQYF
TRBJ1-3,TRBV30,CAWRQGVSNTIYF
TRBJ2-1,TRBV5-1,CASSLVSESYNEQFF
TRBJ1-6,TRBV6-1,CASSVTRGLDSYNSPLHF
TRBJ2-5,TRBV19,CASSTQGTAGTQYF
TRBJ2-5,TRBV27,CASTGTAGETQYF
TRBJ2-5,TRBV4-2,CASSQEVARETQYF
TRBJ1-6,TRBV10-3,CAIKAQGDSPLHF
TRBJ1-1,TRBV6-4,CASSLTVNTEAFF
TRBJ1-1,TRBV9,CASSVSLNTEAFF
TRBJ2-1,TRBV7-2,CASRPTSGGYNEQFF
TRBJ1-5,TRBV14,CASSRGGDQPQHF
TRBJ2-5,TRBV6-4,CASSVDGGAPGETQYF
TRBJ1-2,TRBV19,CASSIWPKGYTF
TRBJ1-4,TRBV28,CASNSEGQGGEKLFF
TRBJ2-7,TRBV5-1,CASRPTTGEAYEQYF
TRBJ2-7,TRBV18,CASSGGQGNSYEQYF
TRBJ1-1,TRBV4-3,CASSQGHRMNTEAFF
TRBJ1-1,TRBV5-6,CASSHDRGAMNTEAFF
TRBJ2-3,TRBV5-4,CASSPFTDTQYF